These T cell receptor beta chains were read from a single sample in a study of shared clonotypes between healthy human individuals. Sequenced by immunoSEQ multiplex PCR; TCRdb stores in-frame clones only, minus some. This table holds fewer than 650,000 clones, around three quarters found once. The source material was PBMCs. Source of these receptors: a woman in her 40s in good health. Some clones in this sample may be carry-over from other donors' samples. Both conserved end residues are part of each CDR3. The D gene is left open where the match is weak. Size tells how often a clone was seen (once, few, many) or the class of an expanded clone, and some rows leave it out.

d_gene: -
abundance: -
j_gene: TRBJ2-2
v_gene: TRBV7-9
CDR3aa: CASSSLVRGGYTGELFF
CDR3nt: TGTGCCAGCAGCTCCCTTGTTAGGGGCGGGTACACCGGGGAGCTGTTTTTT

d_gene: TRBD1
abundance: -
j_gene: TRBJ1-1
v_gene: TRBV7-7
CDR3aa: CASSQHRGTEAFF
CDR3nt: TGTGCCAGCAGCCAACACAGGGGAACTGAAGCTTTCTTT

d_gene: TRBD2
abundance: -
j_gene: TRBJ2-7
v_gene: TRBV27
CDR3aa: CASSLWEGSGRSEQYF
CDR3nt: TGTGCCAGCAGTTTATGGGAGGGTAGCGGGAGGAGTGAGCAGTACTTC

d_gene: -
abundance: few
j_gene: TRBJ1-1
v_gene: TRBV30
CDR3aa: CAWIDMGHGGVRNTEAFF
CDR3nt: TGTGCCTGGATTGATATGGGACACGGGGGGGTTCGGAACACTGAAGCTTTCTTT

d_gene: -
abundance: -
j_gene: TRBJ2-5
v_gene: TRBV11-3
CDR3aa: CASSLSYRAGETQYF
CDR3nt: TGTGCCAGCAGCTTATCTTACAGGGCCGGAGAGACCCAGTACTTC

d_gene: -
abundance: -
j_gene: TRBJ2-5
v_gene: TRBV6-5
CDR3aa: CATPRRRGETQYF
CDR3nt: TGTGCCACGCCCCGTCGACGGGGCGAGACCCAGTACTTC

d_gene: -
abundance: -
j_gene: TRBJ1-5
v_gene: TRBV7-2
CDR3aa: CASSLDLNILHF
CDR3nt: TGTGCCAGCAGCTTAGATTTAAACATCCTACATTTT

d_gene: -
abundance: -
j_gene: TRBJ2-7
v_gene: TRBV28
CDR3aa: CATQGPYEQYF
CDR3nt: TGTGCCACCCAAGGCCCCTACGAGCAGTACTTC

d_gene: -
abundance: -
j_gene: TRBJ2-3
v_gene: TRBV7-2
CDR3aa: CASSFRLDTQYF
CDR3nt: TGTGCCAGCAGCTTCCGACTAGATACGCAGTATTTT

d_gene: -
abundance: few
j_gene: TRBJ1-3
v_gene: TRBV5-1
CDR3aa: CASSPGTSSGNTIYF
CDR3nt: TGCGCCAGCAGCCCGGGGACCTCCTCTGGAAACACCATATATTTT

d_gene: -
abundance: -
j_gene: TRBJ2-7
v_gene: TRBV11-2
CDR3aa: CASSSTRHRSSYEQYF
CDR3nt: TGTGCCAGCAGCTCGACCCGACACCGGAGCTCCTACGAGCAGTACTTC

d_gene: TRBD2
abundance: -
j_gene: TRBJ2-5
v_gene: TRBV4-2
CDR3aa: CASSQGTSGREETQYF
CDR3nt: TGTGCCAGCAGCCAAGGAACTAGCGGGAGGGAAGAGACCCAGTACTTC

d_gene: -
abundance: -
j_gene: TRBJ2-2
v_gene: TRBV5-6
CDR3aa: CASSRLETANTGELFF
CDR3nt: TGTGCCAGCAGCCGACTAGAAACCGCGAACACCGGGGAGCTGTTTTTT

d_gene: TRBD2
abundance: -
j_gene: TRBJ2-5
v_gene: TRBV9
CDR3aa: CASSVGAGVAETQYF
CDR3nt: TGTGCCAGCAGCGTAGGGGCGGGAGTGGCAGAGACCCAGTACTTC

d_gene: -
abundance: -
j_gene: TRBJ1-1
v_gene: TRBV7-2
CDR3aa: CASSSGTLGMNTEAFF
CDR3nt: TGTGCCAGCAGCTCCGGGACTTTAGGGATGAACACTGAAGCTTTCTTT

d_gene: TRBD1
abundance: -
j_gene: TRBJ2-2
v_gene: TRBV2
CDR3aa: CASSESRTGAGELFF
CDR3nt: TGTGCCAGCAGTGAATCTAGGACAGGGGCCGGGGAGCTGTTTTTT

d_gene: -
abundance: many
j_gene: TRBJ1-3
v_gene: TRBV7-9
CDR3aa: CASSFFGDGNTIYF
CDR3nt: TGTGCCAGCAGCTTTTTTGGCGATGGAAACACCATATATTTT

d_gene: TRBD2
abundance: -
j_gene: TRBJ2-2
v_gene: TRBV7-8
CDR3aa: CASSLIPAGNLGELFF
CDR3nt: TGTGCCAGCAGCTTAATCCCAGCGGGAAATCTCGGGGAGCTGTTTTTT

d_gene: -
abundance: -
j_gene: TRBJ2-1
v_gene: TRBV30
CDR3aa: CAWRGVGVSYNEQFF
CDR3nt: TGTGCCTGGAGGGGGGTAGGAGTGTCCTACAATGAGCAGTTCTTC

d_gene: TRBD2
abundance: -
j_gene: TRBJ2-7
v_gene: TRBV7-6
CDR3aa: CASSKLAGSSYEQYF
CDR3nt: TGTGCCAGCAGCAAACTAGCGGGGAGCTCCTACGAGCAGTACTTC

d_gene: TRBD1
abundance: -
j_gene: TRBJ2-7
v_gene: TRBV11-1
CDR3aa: CASSPRDRGPYEQYF
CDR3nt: TGTGCCAGCAGCCCCCGGGACAGGGGGCCCTACGAGCAGTACTTC

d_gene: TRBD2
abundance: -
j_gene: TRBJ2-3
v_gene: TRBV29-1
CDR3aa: CSFQTSGFTDTQYF
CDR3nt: TGCAGCTTCCAGACTAGCGGATTCACAGATACGCAGTATTTT

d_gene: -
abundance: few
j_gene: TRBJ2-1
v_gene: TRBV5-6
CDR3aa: CASSRTRNNEQFF
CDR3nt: TGTGCCAGCAGCCGAACGAGAAACAATGAGCAGTTCTTC

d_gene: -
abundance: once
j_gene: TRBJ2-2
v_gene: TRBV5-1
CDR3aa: CASSPHRDTNTGELFF
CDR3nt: TGCGCCAGCAGCCCACACCGGGACACGAACACCGGGGAGCTGTTTTTT

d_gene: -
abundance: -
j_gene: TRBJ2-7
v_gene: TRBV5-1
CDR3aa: CASSLGLEAYEQYF
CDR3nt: TGCGCCAGCAGCTTGGGACTAGAAGCCTACGAGCAGTACTTC

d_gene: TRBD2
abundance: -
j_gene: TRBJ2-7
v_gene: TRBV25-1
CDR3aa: CASSAPGAGDEQYF
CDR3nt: TGTGCCAGCAGTGCTCCCGGGGCGGGAGACGAGCAGTACTTC

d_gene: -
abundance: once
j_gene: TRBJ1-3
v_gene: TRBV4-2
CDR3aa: CASSQDWSSGNTIYF
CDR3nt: TGTGCCAGCAGCCAAGACTGGAGCTCTGGAAACACCATATATTTT

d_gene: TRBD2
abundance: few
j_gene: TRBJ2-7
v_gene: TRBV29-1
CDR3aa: CSVGTSGPYEQYF
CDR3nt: TGCAGCGTGGGGACTAGCGGACCCTACGAGCAGTACTTC

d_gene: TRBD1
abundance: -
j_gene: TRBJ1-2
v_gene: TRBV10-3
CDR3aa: CAISADRVGTYGYTF
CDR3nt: TGTGCCATCAGTGCCGACAGGGTTGGGACCTATGGCTACACCTTC

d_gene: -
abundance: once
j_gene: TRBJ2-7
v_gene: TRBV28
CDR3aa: CASRKAGGNYEQYF
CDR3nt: TGTGCCAGCAGAAAAGCGGGCGGAAACTACGAGCAGTACTTC

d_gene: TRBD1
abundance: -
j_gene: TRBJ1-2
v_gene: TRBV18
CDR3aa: CASSMGTGAANYGYTF
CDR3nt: TGTGCCAGCTCAATGGGGACAGGGGCCGCGAACTATGGCTACACCTTC

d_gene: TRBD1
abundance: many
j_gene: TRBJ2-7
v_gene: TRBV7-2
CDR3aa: CASSPGQGRPYEQYF
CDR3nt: TGTGCCAGCAGCCCAGGACAGGGCCGTCCCTACGAGCAGTACTTC

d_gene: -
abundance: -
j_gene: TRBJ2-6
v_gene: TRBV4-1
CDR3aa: CASGQWAPSGANVLTF
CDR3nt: TGCGCCAGCGGCCAATGGGCCCCATCTGGGGCCAACGTCCTGACTTTC

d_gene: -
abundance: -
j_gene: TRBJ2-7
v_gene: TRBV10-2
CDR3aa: CASSDQGAYEQYF
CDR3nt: TGCGCCAGCAGTGACCAGGGTGCCTACGAGCAGTACTTC

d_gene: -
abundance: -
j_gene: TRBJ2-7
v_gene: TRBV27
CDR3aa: CASSLQGRTYEQYF
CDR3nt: TGTGCCAGCAGTTTACAGGGAAGGACTTACGAGCAGTACTTC

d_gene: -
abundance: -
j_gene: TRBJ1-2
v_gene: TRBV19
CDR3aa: CASTARGGANSGGYTF
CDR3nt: TGTGCCAGTACGGCCCGAGGGGGTGCTAATTCCGGTGGCTACACCTTC

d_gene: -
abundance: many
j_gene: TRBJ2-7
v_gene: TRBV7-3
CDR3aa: CASSLGTPYEQYF
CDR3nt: TGTGCCAGCAGCTTAGGGACGCCTTACGAGCAGTACTTC

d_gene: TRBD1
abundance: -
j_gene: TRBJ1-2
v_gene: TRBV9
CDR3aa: CASSAIRTGGSYGYTF
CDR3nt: TGTGCCAGCAGCGCAATACGGACAGGGGGAAGCTATGGCTACACCTTC

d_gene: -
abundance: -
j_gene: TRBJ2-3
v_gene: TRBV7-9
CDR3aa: CASSLRDISTDTQYF
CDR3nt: TGTGCCAGCAGCTTAAGGGACATTAGCACAGATACGCAGTATTTT

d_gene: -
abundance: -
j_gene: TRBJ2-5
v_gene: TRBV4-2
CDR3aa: CASSQDLLPETQYF
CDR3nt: TGTGCCAGCAGCCAAGACCTTTTGCCGGAGACCCAGTACTTC

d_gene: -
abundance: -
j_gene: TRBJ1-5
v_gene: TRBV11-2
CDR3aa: CASSLNRAGQPQHF
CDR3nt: TGTGCCAGCAGCTTGAACAGGGCGGGTCAGCCCCAGCATTTT

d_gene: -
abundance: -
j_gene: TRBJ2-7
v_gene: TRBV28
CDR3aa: CASSFFSTGSRRSEQYF
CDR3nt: TGTGCCAGCAGTTTTTTCTCTACCGGATCAAGAAGGTCCGAGCAGTACTTC

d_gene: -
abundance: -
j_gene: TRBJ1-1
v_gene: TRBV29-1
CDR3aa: CSAITQSNTEAFF
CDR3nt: TGCAGCGCTATTACTCAGTCGAACACTGAAGCTTTCTTT

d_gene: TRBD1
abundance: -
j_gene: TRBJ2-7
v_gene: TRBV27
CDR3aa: CASSLGTGIYEQYF
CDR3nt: TGTGCCAGCAGTTTAGGGACAGGGATCTACGAGCAGTACTTC

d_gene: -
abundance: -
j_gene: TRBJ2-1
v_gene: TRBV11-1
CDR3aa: CASSSHTGSYNEQFF
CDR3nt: TGTGCCAGCAGCTCACATACAGGGTCCTACAATGAGCAGTTCTTC

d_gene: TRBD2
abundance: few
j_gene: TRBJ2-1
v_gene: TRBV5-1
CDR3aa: CASSLAASGDNEQFF
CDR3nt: TGCGCCAGCAGCTTGGCGGCTAGCGGGGACAATGAGCAGTTCTTC

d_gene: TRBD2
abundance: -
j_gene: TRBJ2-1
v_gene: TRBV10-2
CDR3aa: CASSEGLAGPYNEQFF
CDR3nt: TGCGCCAGCAGTGAGGGCCTAGCGGGACCCTACAATGAGCAGTTCTTC

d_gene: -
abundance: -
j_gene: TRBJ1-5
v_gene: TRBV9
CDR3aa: CASSHGYLPNQPQHF
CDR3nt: TGTGCCAGCAGCCATGGGTACTTGCCCAATCAGCCCCAGCATTTT

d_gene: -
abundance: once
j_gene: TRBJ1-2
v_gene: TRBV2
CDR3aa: CASSDLSAYGYTF
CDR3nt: TGTGCCAGCAGTGATCTGAGCGCCTATGGCTACACCTTC

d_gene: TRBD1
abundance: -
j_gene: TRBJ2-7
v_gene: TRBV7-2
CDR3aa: CASSLGAGTGGKQYF
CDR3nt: TGTGCCAGCAGCTTAGGCGCGGGGACAGGGGGCAAGCAGTACTTC

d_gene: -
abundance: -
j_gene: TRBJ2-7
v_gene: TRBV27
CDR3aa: CASSFKGSYEQYF
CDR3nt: TGTGCCAGCAGTTTCAAGGGTAGCTACGAGCAGTACTTC

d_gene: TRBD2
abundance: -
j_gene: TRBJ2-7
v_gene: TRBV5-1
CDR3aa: CASTAFSSGSYEQYF
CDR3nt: TGCGCCAGCACCGCCTTCTCTAGCGGGAGTTACGAGCAGTACTTC

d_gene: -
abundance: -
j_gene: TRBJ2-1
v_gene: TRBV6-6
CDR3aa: CASSRADTSYNEQFF
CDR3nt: TGTGCCAGCAGTCGGGCGGATACGTCCTACAATGAGCAGTTCTTC

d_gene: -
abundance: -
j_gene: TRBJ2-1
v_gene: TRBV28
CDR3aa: CASRRPAYNEQFF
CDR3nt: TGTGCCAGCAGACGGCCGGCCTACAATGAGCAGTTCTTC

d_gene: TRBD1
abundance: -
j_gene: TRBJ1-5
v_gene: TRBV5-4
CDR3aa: CASSPGTGGNQPQHF
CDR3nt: TGTGCCAGCAGCCCCGGGACAGGGGGAAATCAGCCCCAGCATTTT

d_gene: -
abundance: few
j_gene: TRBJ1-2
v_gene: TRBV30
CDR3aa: CAWRRYYGYTF
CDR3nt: TGTGCCTGGAGGAGATACTATGGCTACACCTTC

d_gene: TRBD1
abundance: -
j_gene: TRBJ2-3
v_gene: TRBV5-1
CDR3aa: CASSLPGQGDTQYF
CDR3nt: TGCGCCAGCAGCTTACCGGGACAGGGGGATACGCAGTATTTT